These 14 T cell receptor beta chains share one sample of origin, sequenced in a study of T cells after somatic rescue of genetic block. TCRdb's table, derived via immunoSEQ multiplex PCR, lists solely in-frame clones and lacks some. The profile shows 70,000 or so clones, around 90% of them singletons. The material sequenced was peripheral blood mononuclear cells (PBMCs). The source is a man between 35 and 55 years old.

CDR3 coding DNA: TGTGCCAGCAGCGTAGGTCCCGGGACCAACTACGAGCAGTACTTC. Residues: CASSVGPGTNYEQYF. The rearrangement links TRBV9 to TRBJ2-7, with D possibly being TRBD1 or TRBD2 (5 bases each). Germline CDR1 reads SGDLS; CDR2 reads YYNGEE. This CDR3 has 15 amino acids. V gave up 0 bases and J gave up 3 bases, with 13 bases separating them. The full variable domain, rest sourced from reference TRBV9 and TRBJ2-7, is DSGVTQTPKHLITATGQRVTLRCSPRSGDLSVYWYQQSLDQGLQFLIQYYNGEERAKGNILERFSAQQFPDLHSELNLSSLELGDSALYFCASSVGPGTNYEQYFGPGTRLTVT.

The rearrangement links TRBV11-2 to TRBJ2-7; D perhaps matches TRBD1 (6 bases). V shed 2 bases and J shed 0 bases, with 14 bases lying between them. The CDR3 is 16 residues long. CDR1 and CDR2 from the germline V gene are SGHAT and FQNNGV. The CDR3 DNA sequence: TGTGCCAGCAGCTTAATTCAGGGGACCTTCTCCTACGAGCAGTACTTC. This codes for CASSLIQGTFSYEQYF.

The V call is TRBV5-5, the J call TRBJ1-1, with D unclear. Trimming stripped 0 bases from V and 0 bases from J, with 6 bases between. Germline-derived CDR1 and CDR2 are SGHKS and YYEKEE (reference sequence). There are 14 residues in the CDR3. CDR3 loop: CASSLGYMNTEAFF. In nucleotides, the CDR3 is TGTGCCAGCAGCTTGGGGTACATGAACACTGAAGCTTTCTTT.

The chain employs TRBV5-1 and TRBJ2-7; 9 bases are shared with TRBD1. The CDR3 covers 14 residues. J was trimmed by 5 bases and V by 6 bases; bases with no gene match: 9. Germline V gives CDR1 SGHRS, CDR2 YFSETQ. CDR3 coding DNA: TGCGCCAGCAAACGGGGACAGGGAATTAACGAGCAGTACTTC. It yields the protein CASKRGQGINEQYF.

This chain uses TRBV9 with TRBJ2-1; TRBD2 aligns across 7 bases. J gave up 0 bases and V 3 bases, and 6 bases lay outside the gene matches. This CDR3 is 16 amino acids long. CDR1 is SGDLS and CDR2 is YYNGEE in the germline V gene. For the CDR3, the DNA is TGTGCCAGCAGCGGACTAGCTGGGAGCTCCTACAATGAGCAGTTCTTC. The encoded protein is CASSGLAGSSYNEQFF.

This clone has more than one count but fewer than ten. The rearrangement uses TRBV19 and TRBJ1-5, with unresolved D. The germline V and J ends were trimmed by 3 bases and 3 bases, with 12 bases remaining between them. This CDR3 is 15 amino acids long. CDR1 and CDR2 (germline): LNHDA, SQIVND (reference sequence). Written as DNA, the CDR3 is TGTGCCAGTAGTATCGCTCTCCCGTCCAATCAGCCCCAGCATTTT. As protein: CASSIALPSNQPQHF.

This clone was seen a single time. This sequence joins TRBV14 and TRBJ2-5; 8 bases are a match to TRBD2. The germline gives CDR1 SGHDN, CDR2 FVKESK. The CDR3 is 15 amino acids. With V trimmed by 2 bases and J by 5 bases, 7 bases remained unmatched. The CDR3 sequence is CASSQTLAGTETQYF. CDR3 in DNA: TGTGCCAGCAGCCAAACCTTAGCGGGAACCGAGACCCAGTACTTC.

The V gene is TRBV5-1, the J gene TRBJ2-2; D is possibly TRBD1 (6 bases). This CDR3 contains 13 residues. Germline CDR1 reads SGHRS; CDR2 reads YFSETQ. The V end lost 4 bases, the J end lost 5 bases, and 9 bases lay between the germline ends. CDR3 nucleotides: TGCGCCAGCAGCCTCACAGGGACCGGGGAGCTGTTTTTT. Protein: CASSLTGTGELFF.

CDR3 protein: CASSLGGGVDTQYF. The CDR3 coding sequence is TGTGCCAGCAGCTTAGGCGGGGGTGTAGATACGCAGTATTTT. The chain couples TRBV7-9 to TRBJ2-3; the match to TRBD2 covers 7 bases. This CDR3 region has 14 residues. Looked up from germline, CDR1 is SEHNR and CDR2 is FQNEAQ (reference sequence). The ends lost 1 base at V and 5 bases at J; junction bases unmatched: 3.

In DNA, the CDR3 is TGTGCCAGCAGTTTCTTGGGGGCAGACACTGAAGCTTTCTTT. Its translation is CASSFLGADTEAFF. The chain links TRBV28 to TRBJ1-1, with a possible D match to TRBD1 (6 bases). Per germline, CDR1 MDHEN and CDR2 SYDVKM. The CDR3 is made up of 14 amino acids. V lost 3 bases to trimming and J lost 3 bases, with 11 bases between them.

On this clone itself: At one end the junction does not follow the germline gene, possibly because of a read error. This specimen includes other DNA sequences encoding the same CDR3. The CDR3 here is CSGSLTEAFF. In nucleotides, the CDR3 is TGTAGCGGCTCCCTTACTGAAGCTTTCTTT. The V and J genes are TRBV29-1 and TRBJ1-1; D ambiguous. The CDR3 has 10 amino acids. Per the germline V gene, CDR1 is SQVTM and CDR2 is ANQGSEA.

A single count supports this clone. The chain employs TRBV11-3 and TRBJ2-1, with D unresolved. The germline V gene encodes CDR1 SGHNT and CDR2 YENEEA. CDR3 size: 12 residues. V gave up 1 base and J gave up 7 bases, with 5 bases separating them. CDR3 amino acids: CASSLAGNEQFF. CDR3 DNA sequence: TGTGCCAGCAGCTTAGCAGGTAATGAGCAGTTCTTC.

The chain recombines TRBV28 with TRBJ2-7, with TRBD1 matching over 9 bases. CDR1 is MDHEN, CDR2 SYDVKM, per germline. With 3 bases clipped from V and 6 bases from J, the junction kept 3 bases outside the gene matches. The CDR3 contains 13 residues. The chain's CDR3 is CASSLTGGSEQYF. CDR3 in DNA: TGTGCCAGCAGTTTGACAGGGGGAAGCGAGCAGTACTTC.

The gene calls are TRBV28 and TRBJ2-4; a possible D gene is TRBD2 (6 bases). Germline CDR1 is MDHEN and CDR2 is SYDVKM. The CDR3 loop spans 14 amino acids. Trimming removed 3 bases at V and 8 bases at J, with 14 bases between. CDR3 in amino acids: CASSLGASDDIQYF. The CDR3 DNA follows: TGTGCCAGCAGTTTGGGTGCTAGCGACGACATTCAGTACTTC.